The rows below give T cell receptor beta chains drawn from one sample of a study of T cells expressing NK-cell markers. TCRdb re-called the 5' RACE reads and gives one entry per CDR3 protein, without DNA. Here the sample table reports 440,000 or so distinct CDR3 sequences. Sample: blood T cells: a sorted CD56 or NKG2C T cell subset, CD4+ or CD8+ T cells, or bulk PBMC T cells (not recorded which). These TCRs come from a woman between 18 and 70 years old in good health. The CDR3 runs from the conserved cysteine through the conserved F or W. Fields, in order: CDR3 protein, CDR3 length, V gene, J gene.

CDR3aa: CSATSRRGNTEAFF
len: 14
v_gene: TRBV20-1
j_gene: TRBJ1-1

CDR3aa: CASSSDRGVEKLFF
len: 14
v_gene: TRBV7-2
j_gene: TRBJ1-4

CDR3aa: CASSHGTSGEQKETQYF
len: 17
v_gene: TRBV5-1
j_gene: TRBJ2-5

CDR3aa: CASSHGQGGFGTDTQYF
len: 17
v_gene: TRBV12-3/TRBV12-4
j_gene: TRBJ2-3

CDR3aa: CASSTIKNEQFF
len: 12
v_gene: TRBV14
j_gene: TRBJ2-1

CDR3aa: CASSLEETGANNEQFF
len: 16
v_gene: TRBV5-1
j_gene: TRBJ2-1

CDR3aa: CASSSTGLPSGNTIYF
len: 16
v_gene: TRBV5-1
j_gene: TRBJ1-3

CDR3aa: CASTRGGGTDTQYF
len: 14
v_gene: TRBV7-2
j_gene: TRBJ2-3

CDR3aa: CATSRPGGTPYGYTF
len: 15
v_gene: TRBV15
j_gene: TRBJ1-2

CDR3aa: CASSPGSRSSYEQYF
len: 15
v_gene: TRBV12-3/TRBV12-4
j_gene: TRBJ2-7

CDR3aa: CASSPGGQPQHF
len: 12
v_gene: TRBV5-6
j_gene: TRBJ1-5

CDR3aa: CASSFGGTSGELFF
len: 14
v_gene: TRBV7-7
j_gene: TRBJ2-2

CDR3aa: CAWSGGQRTVPPYGYTF
len: 17
v_gene: TRBV30
j_gene: TRBJ1-2

CDR3aa: CASSFRLAGGPTQETQYF
len: 18
v_gene: TRBV11-2
j_gene: TRBJ2-5

CDR3aa: CSARDYNEQYF
len: 11
v_gene: TRBV20-1
j_gene: TRBJ2-7

CDR3aa: CASSSRFGGDQPQHF
len: 15
v_gene: TRBV7-8
j_gene: TRBJ1-5

CDR3aa: CASSRAPGQNTEAFF
len: 15
v_gene: TRBV5-1
j_gene: TRBJ1-1

CDR3aa: CASSLAGQTLGYTF
len: 14
v_gene: TRBV12-3/TRBV12-4
j_gene: TRBJ1-2

CDR3aa: CASSPGQVMGQPQHF
len: 15
v_gene: TRBV5-6
j_gene: TRBJ1-5

CDR3aa: CASSDRIGAEQFF
len: 13
v_gene: TRBV6-1
j_gene: TRBJ2-1

CDR3aa: CSPSGAASTDTQYF
len: 14
v_gene: TRBV20-1
j_gene: TRBJ2-3

CDR3aa: CSASKTGSKGGTQYF
len: 15
v_gene: TRBV20-1
j_gene: TRBJ2-5

CDR3aa: CASSLSGLAGGYEQYF
len: 16
v_gene: TRBV27
j_gene: TRBJ2-7

CDR3aa: CATSRDPGGQNEQFF
len: 15
v_gene: TRBV15
j_gene: TRBJ2-1

CDR3aa: CSVEVAGGRADTQYF
len: 15
v_gene: TRBV29-1
j_gene: TRBJ2-3

CDR3aa: CSASPGGKYNEQFF
len: 14
v_gene: TRBV20-1
j_gene: TRBJ2-1

CDR3aa: CASSYGLRASQETQYF
len: 16
v_gene: TRBV6-5
j_gene: TRBJ2-5

CDR3aa: CASSPPGMNTEAFF
len: 14
v_gene: TRBV14
j_gene: TRBJ1-1

CDR3aa: CASSNRQGPDTQYF
len: 14
v_gene: TRBV3-1
j_gene: TRBJ2-3

CDR3aa: CSSTWRGADTQYF
len: 13
v_gene: TRBV29-1
j_gene: TRBJ2-3

CDR3aa: CASSREPYEQYF
len: 12
v_gene: TRBV7-2
j_gene: TRBJ2-7

CDR3aa: CASSQELGSEAFF
len: 13
v_gene: TRBV3-1
j_gene: TRBJ1-1

CDR3aa: CASSLFRGKSGSGTGELFF
len: 19
v_gene: TRBV27
j_gene: TRBJ2-2

CDR3aa: CASSLDRASTDTQYF
len: 15
v_gene: TRBV14
j_gene: TRBJ2-3

CDR3aa: CASSPGLAGGAETQYF
len: 16
v_gene: TRBV7-2
j_gene: TRBJ2-5

CDR3aa: CATMEGYNEQFF
len: 12
v_gene: TRBV10-3
j_gene: TRBJ2-1

CDR3aa: CASSYLPGQGSGGELFF
len: 17
v_gene: TRBV6-2/TRBV6-3
j_gene: TRBJ2-2

CDR3aa: CASSYGQGGSQPQHF
len: 15
v_gene: TRBV5-1
j_gene: TRBJ1-5

CDR3aa: CASGLPGVFNEQYF
len: 14
v_gene: TRBV7-2
j_gene: TRBJ2-7

CDR3aa: CATSEPGFNQPQHF
len: 14
v_gene: TRBV24-1
j_gene: TRBJ1-5

CDR3aa: CSVESLFRGNGQYF
len: 14
v_gene: TRBV29-1
j_gene: TRBJ2-3

CDR3aa: CASSYPSGSNQPQHF
len: 15
v_gene: TRBV6-2/TRBV6-3
j_gene: TRBJ1-5

CDR3aa: CASSSDSLGIVYGYTF
len: 16
v_gene: TRBV27
j_gene: TRBJ1-2

CDR3aa: CASSLRTGVGETQYF
len: 15
v_gene: TRBV12-3/TRBV12-4
j_gene: TRBJ2-5

CDR3aa: CASSLPGAYEQYF
len: 13
v_gene: TRBV28
j_gene: TRBJ2-7

CDR3aa: CASSSGLAGDGELFF
len: 15
v_gene: TRBV9
j_gene: TRBJ2-2

CDR3aa: CSARPNSQPQHF
len: 12
v_gene: TRBV20-1
j_gene: TRBJ1-5

CDR3aa: CASSLSGSLNEQFF
len: 14
v_gene: TRBV28
j_gene: TRBJ2-1